This TCR beta chain was found in a study of technical replicates of blood from a handful of donors. Libraries were prepared by immunoSEQ multiplex PCR; TCRdb keeps only in-frame clonotypes and omits some of them. The sample yields fewer than 100,000 clones, roughly 95% seen once. Germline CDR1 is LGHNA and CDR2 is YNFKEQ. V lost 3 bases to trimming and J lost 3 bases, with 8 bases between them. The CDR3 is made up of 13 amino acids. This sequence originates from a human donor in good health. V is TRBV4-2 and J is TRBJ1-1, with D unclear. The specimen was T cells isolated from PBMCs. The CDR3 DNA reads TGTGCCAGCAGCCACAGACTAGACACTGAAGCTTTCTTT. Its protein product is CASSHRLDTEAFF.